Each of the 13 T cell receptor beta chains below was sequenced from the same sample in a study of T cell clones after liver transplantation. The table came from immunoSEQ multiplex PCR; TCRdb's copy has only in-frame clones and leaves some out. The sample holds about 99,000 clones, around 84% seen once. The sample in question was CD4+ T cells from blood, obtained around 4 years after liver transplant. The origin of the receptors is a human patient who received a liver transplant. The T cells may come from the graft donor.

This chain joins TRBV5-4 and TRBJ2-7; D is unresolved. V lost 1 base, J lost 5 bases, and 13 bases lay in between. Germline-derived CDR1 and CDR2 are SGHNT and YYREEE (reference sequence). The CDR3 has 14 amino acids. CDR3 DNA: TGTGCCAGCAGCTTGACTCCGACGTATGACGAGCAGTACTTC. This translates into CASSLTPTYDEQYF.

This chain links TRBV19 with TRBJ2-7, with 9 bases lining up with TRBD1. The V and J ends lost 7 bases and 7 bases, in that order; junction bases with no gene match: 11. CDR3 length equals 14 residues. Germline V CDR1 and CDR2: LNHDA, SQIVND (reference sequence). CDR3 protein: CASTRGDRVGEQYF. CDR3 in DNA: TGTGCCAGTACCAGAGGGGACAGGGTGGGTGAGCAGTACTTC.

The chain uses TRBV4-1 and TRBJ1-2; 8 nucleotides align to TRBD1. Looked up from germline, CDR1 is MGHRA and CDR2 is YSYEKL. The CDR3 loop spans 13 amino acids. V shed 4 bases and J 6 bases; nucleotides not matched to a gene: 4. As DNA, the CDR3 is TGCGCCAGCAGCCTACAGGGGGGGGATGGCTACACCTTC. Translating gives CASSLQGGDGYTF.

The CDR3 bases are TGTGCTTCCGCCCGAGGGGGACTAGCGTACACCGGGGAGCTGTTTTTT. It codes for CASARGGLAYTGELFF. This sequence joins TRBV9 and TRBJ2-2; 10 bases match TRBD2. The CDR3 covers 16 residues. Germline values: CDR1 SGDLS, CDR2 YYNGEE.

V is TRBV28 and J is TRBJ1-2, with D possibly TRBD1 on 5 matching bases. This CDR3 contains 14 residues. Germline CDR1 MDHEN, CDR2 SYDVKM. V shed 4 bases and J shed 4 bases, with 13 bases lying between them. The CDR3 region has the DNA TGTGCCAGCAGTTCGACCCCCGGGGGCTATGGCTACACCTTC. This gives the protein CASSSTPGGYGYTF.

This clone has a handful of counts. The chain carries TRBV7-8 and TRBJ2-3, with D unclear. The CDR3 spans 14 residues. Per the germline V gene, CDR1 is SGHVS and CDR2 is FQNEAQ. The ends were cut back, 5 bases at V and 5 bases at J, with 14 bases in the middle. The CDR3 is CASSTYLVLDTQYF. DNA of the CDR3: TGTGCCAGCAGCACGTACCTGGTTTTAGATACGCAGTATTTT. The entire variable domain, with the rest obtained from reference TRBV7-8 and TRBJ2-3, is as follows: GAGVSQSPRYKVAKRGQDVALRCDPISGHVSLFWYQQALGQGPEFLTYFQNEAQLDKSGLPSDRFFAERPEGSVSTLKIQRTQQEDSAVYLCASSTYLVLDTQYFGPGTRLTVL.

For this clone: At one end the junction does not follow the germline gene, possibly because of a read error. The chain links TRBV20-1 to TRBJ2-3; tentatively, D is TRBD2 (6 bases). This CDR3 is 10 amino acids long. In germline, CDR1 is DFQATT, CDR2 SNEGSKA (reference sequence). The CDR3 loop reads CSASRDFPFF. The CDR3 DNA reads as TGCAGTGCTAGCCGGGACTTCCCTTTTTTT.

Here the CDR3 DNA reads TGTGCCAGTAGGGAAGACAGGGGCAGCTCTGGGGCCAACGTCCTGACTTTC. It yields the protein CASREDRGSSGANVLTF. V gene TRBV19 combines with J gene TRBJ2-6; 8 bases are a match to TRBD1. Germline-derived CDR1 and CDR2 are LNHDA and SQIVND (reference sequence). Trimming at V came to 6 bases and at J to 0 bases, leaving 7 bases not matched to a gene. The CDR3 contains 17 residues.

The chain combines TRBV5-6 with TRBJ1-1; the match to TRBD1 covers 7 bases. Germline loops: CDR1 SGHDT, CDR2 YYEEEE. This CDR3 is 15 amino acids long. V shed 3 bases, J shed 4 bases, and the junction held 9 bases outside the gene matches. CDR3 loop: CASSSSPGGSTEAFF. The CDR3 DNA sequence: TGTGCCAGCAGCTCCAGCCCAGGGGGGAGCACTGAAGCTTTCTTT.

The V and J genes are TRBV7-3 and TRBJ2-6; D may be TRBD1 or TRBD2 (5 bases each). Per germline, CDR1 SGHTA and CDR2 FQGTGA. The CDR3 length is 17 residues. Deletions cut 4 bases from V and 2 bases from J, with 15 bases between. This CDR3 is CASSSGQGEAGANVLTF. In nucleotides, the CDR3 is TGTGCCAGCAGCTCGGGCCAGGGAGAGGCTGGGGCCAACGTCCTGACTTTC.

There are a few counts of this clone. This chain links TRBV14 with TRBJ2-5, with 7 bases fitting TRBD1. Trimming at V came to 1 base and at J to 4 bases, leaving 9 bases not matched to a gene. Germline loops: CDR1 SGHDN, CDR2 FVKESK. CDR3 length: 16 residues. Written as DNA, the CDR3 is TGTGCCAGCAGCCAAGTAGCAGGGGGAAGCCGAGAGACCCAGTACTTC. Its translation: CASSQVAGGSRETQYF. Full variable domain (outside the CDR3, taken from reference TRBV14 and TRBJ2-5): EAGVTQFPSHSVIEKGQTVTLRCDPISGHDNLYWYRRVMGKEIKFLLHFVKESKQDESGMPNNRFLAERTGGTYSTLKVQPAELEDSGVYFCASSQVAGGSRETQYFGPGTRLLVL.

The rearrangement joins TRBV30 to TRBJ2-1; TRBD2 agrees at 14 bases. Trimming cost V 3 bases and J 8 bases; bases outside gene matches: 9. This CDR3 is built from 16 residues. Germline values: CDR1 GTSNPN, CDR2 SVGIG (reference sequence). The CDR3 region is CAWRGGLAGAGDEQFF. The CDR3 region has the DNA TGTGCCTGGAGGGGGGGACTAGCGGGAGCCGGCGATGAGCAGTTCTTC.

Of note for this clone: The same CDR3 can be traced to other DNA sequences in this sample. The chain employs TRBV5-1 and TRBJ1-2; D uncertain. V was cut by 0 bases and J by 5 bases, with 11 bases left in between. Per germline, CDR1 SGHRS and CDR2 YFSETQ. The CDR3 is made up of 14 amino acids. Here the CDR3 reads CASSLERGRYGYTF. The CDR3 DNA reads TGCGCCAGCAGCTTGGAAAGAGGGCGATATGGCTACACCTTC.